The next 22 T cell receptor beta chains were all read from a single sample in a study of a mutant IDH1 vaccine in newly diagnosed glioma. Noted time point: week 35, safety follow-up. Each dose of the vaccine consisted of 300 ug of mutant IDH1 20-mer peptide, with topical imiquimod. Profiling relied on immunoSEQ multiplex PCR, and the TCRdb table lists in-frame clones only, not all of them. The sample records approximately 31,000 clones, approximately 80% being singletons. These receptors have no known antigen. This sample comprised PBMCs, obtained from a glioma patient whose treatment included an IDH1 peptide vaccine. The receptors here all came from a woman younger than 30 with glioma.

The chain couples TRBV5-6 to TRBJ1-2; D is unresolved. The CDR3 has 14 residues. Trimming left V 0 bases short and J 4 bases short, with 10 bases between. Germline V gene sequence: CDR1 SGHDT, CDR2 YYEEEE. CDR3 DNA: TGTGCCAGCAGCTTGGTGGGCATAGGCTATGGCTACACCTTC. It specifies CASSLVGIGYGYTF.

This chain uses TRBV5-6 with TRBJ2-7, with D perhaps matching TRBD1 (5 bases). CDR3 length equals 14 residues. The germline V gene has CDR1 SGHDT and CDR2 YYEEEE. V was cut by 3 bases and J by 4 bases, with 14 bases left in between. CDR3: CASSSDRKGYEQYF. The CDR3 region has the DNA TGTGCCAGCAGCTCCGACAGAAAAGGATACGAGCAGTACTTC.

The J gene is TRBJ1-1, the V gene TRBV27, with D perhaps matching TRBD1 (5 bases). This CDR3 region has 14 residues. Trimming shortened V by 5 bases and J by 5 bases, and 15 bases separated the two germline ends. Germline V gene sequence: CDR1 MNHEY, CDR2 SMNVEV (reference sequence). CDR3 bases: TGTGCCAGCAGTATTTGGGGGGTCTCAACTGAAGCTTTCTTT. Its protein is CASSIWGVSTEAFF.

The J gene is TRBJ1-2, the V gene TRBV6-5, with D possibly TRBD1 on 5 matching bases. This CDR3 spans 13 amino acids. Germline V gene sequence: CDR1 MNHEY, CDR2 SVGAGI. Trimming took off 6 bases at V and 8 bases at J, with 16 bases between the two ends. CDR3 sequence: CASSTGTQGGYTF. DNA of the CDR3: TGTGCCAGCAGCACCGGGACCCAGGGAGGCTACACCTTC.

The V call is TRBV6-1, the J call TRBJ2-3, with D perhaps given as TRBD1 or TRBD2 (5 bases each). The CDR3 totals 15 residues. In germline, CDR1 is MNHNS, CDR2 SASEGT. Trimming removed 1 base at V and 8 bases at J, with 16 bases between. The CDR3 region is CASSEVHSFGGTQYF. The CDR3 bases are TGTGCCAGCAGTGAAGTGCATAGTTTTGGGGGTACGCAGTATTTT.

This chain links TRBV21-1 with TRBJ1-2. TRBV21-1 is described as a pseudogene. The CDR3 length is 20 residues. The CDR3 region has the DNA TGTGCCAGCAGCAGACCGGGACGAAAGTGCCCCGGGATCAGTAACTATGGCTACACCTTC. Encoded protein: CASSRPGRKCPGISNYGYTF.

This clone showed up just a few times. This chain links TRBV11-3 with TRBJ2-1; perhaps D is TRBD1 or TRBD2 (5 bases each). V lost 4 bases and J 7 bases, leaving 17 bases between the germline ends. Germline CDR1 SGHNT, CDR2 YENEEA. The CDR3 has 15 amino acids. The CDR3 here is CASSSGTGLRNEQFF. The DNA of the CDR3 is TGTGCCAGCAGCTCCGGGACGGGGCTTCGGAATGAGCAGTTCTTC.

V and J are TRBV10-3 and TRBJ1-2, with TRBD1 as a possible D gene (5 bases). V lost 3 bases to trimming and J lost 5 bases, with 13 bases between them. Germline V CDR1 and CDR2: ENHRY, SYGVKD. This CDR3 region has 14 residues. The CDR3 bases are TGTGCCATCAGTGATGTAGGGACTTATTATGGCTACACCTTC. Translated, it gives CAISDVGTYYGYTF.

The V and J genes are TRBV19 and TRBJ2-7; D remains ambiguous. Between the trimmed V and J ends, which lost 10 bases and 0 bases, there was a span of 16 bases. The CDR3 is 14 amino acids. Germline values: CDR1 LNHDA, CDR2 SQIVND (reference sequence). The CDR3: CATKQTASSYEQYF. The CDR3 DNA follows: TGTGCCACCAAACAGACGGCTAGCTCCTACGAGCAGTACTTC.

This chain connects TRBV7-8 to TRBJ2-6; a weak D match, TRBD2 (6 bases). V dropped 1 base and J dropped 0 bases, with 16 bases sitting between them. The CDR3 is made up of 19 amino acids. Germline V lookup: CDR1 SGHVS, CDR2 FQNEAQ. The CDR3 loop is CASSLDNERAYSGANVLTF. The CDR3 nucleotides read TGTGCCAGCAGCTTAGATAATGAGCGGGCATACTCTGGGGCCAACGTCCTGACTTTC.

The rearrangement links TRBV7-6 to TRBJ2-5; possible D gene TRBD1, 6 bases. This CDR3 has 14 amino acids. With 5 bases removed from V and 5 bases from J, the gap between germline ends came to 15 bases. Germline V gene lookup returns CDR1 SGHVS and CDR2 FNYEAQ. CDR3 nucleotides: TGTGCCAGCAGCCGTATGACAGGCGAGGAGACCCAGTACTTC. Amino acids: CASSRMTGEETQYF.

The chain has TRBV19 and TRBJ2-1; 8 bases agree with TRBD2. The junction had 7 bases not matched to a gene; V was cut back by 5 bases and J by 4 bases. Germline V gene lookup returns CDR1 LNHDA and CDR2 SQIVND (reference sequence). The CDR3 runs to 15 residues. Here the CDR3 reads CASSASGRSYNEQFF. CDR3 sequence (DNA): TGTGCCAGTAGTGCCAGCGGGAGAAGTTACAATGAGCAGTTCTTC. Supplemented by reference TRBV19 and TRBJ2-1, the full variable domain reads DGGITQSPKYLFRKEGQNVTLSCEQNLNHDAMYWYRQDPGQGLRLIYYSQIVNDFQKGDIAEGYSVSREKKESFPLTVTSAQKNPTAFYLCASSASGRSYNEQFFGPGTRLTVL.

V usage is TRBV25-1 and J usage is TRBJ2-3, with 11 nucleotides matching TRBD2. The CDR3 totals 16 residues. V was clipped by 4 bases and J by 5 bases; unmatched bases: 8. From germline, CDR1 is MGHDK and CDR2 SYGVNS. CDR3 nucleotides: TGTGCCAGCAGTGCACTAGCGGGAGTCCTTCAAGATACGCAGTATTTT. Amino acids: CASSALAGVLQDTQYF.

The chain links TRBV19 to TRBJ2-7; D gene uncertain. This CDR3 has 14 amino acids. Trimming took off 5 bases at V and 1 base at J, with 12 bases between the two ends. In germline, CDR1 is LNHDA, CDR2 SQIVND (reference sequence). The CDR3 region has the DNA TGTGCCAGTAGTGTGGCTGCCACATCCTACGAGCAGTACTTC. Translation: CASSVAATSYEQYF. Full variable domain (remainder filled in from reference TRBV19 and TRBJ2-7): DGGITQSPKYLFRKEGQNVTLSCEQNLNHDAMYWYRQDPGQGLRLIYYSQIVNDFQKGDIAEGYSVSREKKESFPLTVTSAQKNPTAFYLCASSVAATSYEQYFGPGTRLTVT.

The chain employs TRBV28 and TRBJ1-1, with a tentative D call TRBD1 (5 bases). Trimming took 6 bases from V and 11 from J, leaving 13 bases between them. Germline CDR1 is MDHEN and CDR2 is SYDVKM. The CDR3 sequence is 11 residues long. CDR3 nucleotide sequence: TGTGCCAGCAGAACCGCCGAGGGGGCTTTCTTT. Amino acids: CASRTAEGAFF.

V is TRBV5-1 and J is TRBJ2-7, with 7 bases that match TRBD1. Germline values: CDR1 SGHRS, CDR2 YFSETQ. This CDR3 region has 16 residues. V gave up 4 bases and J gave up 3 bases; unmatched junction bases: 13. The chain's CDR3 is CASSPSTGTANYEQYF. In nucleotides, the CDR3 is TGCGCCAGCAGCCCATCCACCGGGACAGCTAACTACGAGCAGTACTTC.

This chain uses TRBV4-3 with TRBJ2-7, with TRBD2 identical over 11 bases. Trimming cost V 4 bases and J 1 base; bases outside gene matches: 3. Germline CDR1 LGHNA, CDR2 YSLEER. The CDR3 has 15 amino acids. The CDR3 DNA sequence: TGCGCCAGCAGCCTTTGGACTAGCGGGTCCTACGAGCAGTACTTC. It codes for CASSLWTSGSYEQYF.

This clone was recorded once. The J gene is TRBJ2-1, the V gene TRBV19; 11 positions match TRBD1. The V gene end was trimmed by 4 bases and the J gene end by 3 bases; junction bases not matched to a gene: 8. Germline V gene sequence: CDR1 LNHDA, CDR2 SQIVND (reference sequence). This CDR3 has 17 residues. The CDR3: CASSKPRTGGYYNEQFF. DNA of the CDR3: TGTGCCAGTAGTAAACCCCGGACAGGGGGCTACTACAATGAGCAGTTCTTC.

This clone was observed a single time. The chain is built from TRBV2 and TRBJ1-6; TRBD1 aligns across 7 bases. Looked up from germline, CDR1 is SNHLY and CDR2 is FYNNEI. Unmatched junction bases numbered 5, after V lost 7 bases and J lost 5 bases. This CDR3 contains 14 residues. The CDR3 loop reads CASIPGQNNSPLHF. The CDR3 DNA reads TGTGCCAGCATCCCGGGACAGAATAATTCACCCCTCCACTTT. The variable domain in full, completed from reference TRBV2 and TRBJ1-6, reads EPEVTQTPSHQVTQMGQEVILRCVPISNHLYFYWYRQILGQKVEFLVSFYNNEISEKSEIFDDQFSVERPDGSNFTLKIRSTKLEDSAMYFCASIPGQNNSPLHFGNGTRLTVT.

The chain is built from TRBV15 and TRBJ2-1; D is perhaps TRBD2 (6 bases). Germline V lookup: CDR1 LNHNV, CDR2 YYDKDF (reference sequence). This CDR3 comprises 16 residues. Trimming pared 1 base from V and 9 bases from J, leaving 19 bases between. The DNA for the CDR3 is TGTGCCACCAGCAGAGTCGCTAGCCCCCTTAGCGGTGAGCAGTTCTTC. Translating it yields CATSRVASPLSGEQFF.

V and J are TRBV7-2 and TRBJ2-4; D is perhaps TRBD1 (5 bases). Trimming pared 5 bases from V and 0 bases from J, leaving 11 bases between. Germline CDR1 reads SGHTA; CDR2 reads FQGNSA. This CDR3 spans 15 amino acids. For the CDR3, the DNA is TGTGCCAGCAGCCCGACAGAGTTAGCCAAAAACATTCAGTACTTC. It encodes CASSPTELAKNIQYF.

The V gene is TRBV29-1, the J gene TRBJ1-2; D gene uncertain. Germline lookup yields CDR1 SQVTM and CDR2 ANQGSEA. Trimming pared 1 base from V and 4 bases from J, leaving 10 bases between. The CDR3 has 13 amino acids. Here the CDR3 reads CSVEVTWGYGYTF. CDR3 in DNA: TGCAGCGTTGAAGTAACCTGGGGCTATGGCTACACCTTC. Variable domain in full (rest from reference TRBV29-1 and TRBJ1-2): SAVISQKPSRDICQRGTSLTIQCQVDSQVTMMFWYRQQPGQSLTLIATANQGSEATYESGFVIDKFPISRPNLTFSTLTVSNMSPEDSSIYLCSVEVTWGYGYTFGSGTRLTVV.